The 10 T cell receptor beta chains below all came from one sample that was sequenced in a study of chronic HIV infection and antiretroviral therapy. Each CDR3 protein gets one entry after TCRdb re-called the 5' RACE reads with MiXCR. Of fewer than 40,000 distinct CDR3 sequences listed, roughly 8.8% are singletons. The material sequenced was peripheral blood. These receptors originate from an adult who had HIV and had not received antiretroviral therapy, or was an uninfected healthy control (not recorded which).

This clonotype was found many times. The J gene is TRBJ2-3, the V gene TRBV12-3 or TRBV12-4; the match to TRBD1 covers 7 bases. The CDR3 has 15 residues. With 4 bases clipped from V and 1 base from J, the junction kept 5 bases outside the gene matches. DNA for the CDR3: TGTGCCAGCAGTTATACAGGGGCGGGCACAGATACGCAGTATTTT. It encodes CASSYTGAGTDTQYF.

At least ten counts were recorded for this clonotype. The chain couples TRBV28 to TRBJ2-7; no clear D. Trimming removed 7 bases from V and 0 bases from J, with 7 bases in between. Germline V gene sequence: CDR1 MDHEN, CDR2 SYDVKM. The CDR3 loop spans 12 amino acids. CDR3 loop: CASTSSSYEQYF. CDR3 DNA sequence: TGTGCCAGCACCTCAAGCTCCTACGAGCAGTACTTC.

At least ten counts were recorded for this clonotype. The chain combines TRBV7-3 with TRBJ2-7, with D possibly being TRBD2 (6 bases). V lost 2 bases and J 4 bases, leaving 12 bases between the germline ends. Looked up from germline, CDR1 is SGHTA and CDR2 is FQGTGA. The CDR3 is 14 residues long. CDR3 nucleotides: TGTGCCAGCAGCTTAGGTCCGGGGGAGTACGAGCAGTACTTC. It codes for CASSLGPGEYEQYF.

V usage is TRBV5-1 and J usage is TRBJ2-2; D possibly corresponds to TRBD2 (5 bases). The length of the CDR3 is 12 residues. Germline-derived CDR1 and CDR2 are SGHRS and YFSETQ. V lost 9 bases, J lost 6 bases, and 12 bases lay in between. Here the CDR3 reads CAIRDGSGELFF. As DNA, the CDR3 is TGCGCCATTCGGGATGGTTCCGGGGAGCTGTTTTTT.

This clonotype showed up just a few times. The rearrangement joins TRBV29-1 to TRBJ2-1; D unclear. The V end was cut by 4 bases, the J end by 8 bases, with 12 bases between. Per germline, CDR1 SQVTM and CDR2 ANQGSEA. The CDR3 is 12 amino acids. The CDR3 DNA reads TGCAGCGTTGGGAAACCCCCGTATGAGCAGTTCTTC. Its protein is CSVGKPPYEQFF.

This clonotype showed up just a few times. The J gene is TRBJ2-1, the V gene TRBV6-2 or TRBV6-3; TRBD2 matches at 10 bases. CDR3 length equals 14 residues. V dropped 4 bases and J dropped 8; count of bases not matched to a gene: 5. Germline CDR1 MNHEY, CDR2 SVGEGT. The CDR3: CASSFASGSYEQFF. In DNA form, the CDR3 reads TGTGCCAGCAGTTTTGCTAGCGGGAGTTATGAGCAGTTCTTC.

This clonotype turned up a few times. V gene TRBV28 combines with J gene TRBJ1-6; D unresolved. The CDR3 has 14 amino acids. The V and J ends lost 6 bases and 4 bases respectively, with 10 bases between them. Per the germline V gene, CDR1 is MDHEN and CDR2 is SYDVKM. The DNA of the CDR3 is TGTGCCAGCAGAACGTTGATTTATAATTCACCCCTCCACTTT. Amino acids: CASRTLIYNSPLHF.

This clonotype was detected ten times or more. The gene calls are TRBV28 and TRBJ1-6, with D possibly matching TRBD1 (5 bases). CDR1 is MDHEN, CDR2 SYDVKM, per germline. This CDR3 has 18 residues. Trimming left V 3 bases short and J 0 bases short, with 15 bases between. The CDR3: CASSLGRRASSYNSPLHF. In DNA, the CDR3 is TGTGCCAGCAGTTTGGGGCGTCGGGCCAGCTCCTATAATTCACCCCTCCACTTT.

This clonotype was seen many times. This rearrangement joins TRBV12-3 or TRBV12-4 to TRBJ2-6; the D is unclear. The V end lost 3 bases, the J end lost 1 base, and 4 bases lay between the germline ends. CDR3 size: 14 residues. CDR3 in DNA: TGTGCCAGCAGTTTCCGGTCTGGGGCCAACGTCCTGACTTTC. Translation: CASSFRSGANVLTF.

In this sample, this clonotype turned up many times. The V and J genes are TRBV30 and TRBJ1-4; 9 bases are shared with TRBD1. V shed 0 bases and J 15 bases; nucleotides not matched to a gene: 5. CDR1 is GTSNPN and CDR2 is SVGIG in the germline V gene (reference sequence). The CDR3 has 12 residues. The CDR3 DNA is TGTGCCTGGAGTGTACGGGACAGGGTTTTGTTTTTT. It encodes CAWSVRDRVLFF. Looking up the rest from reference TRBV30 and TRBJ1-4 gives the full variable domain: SQTIHQWPATLVQPVGSPLSLECTVEGTSNPNLYWYRQAAGRGLQLLFYSVGIGQISSEVPQNLSASRPQDRQFILSSKKLLLSDSGFYLCAWSVRDRVLFFGSGTQLSVL.